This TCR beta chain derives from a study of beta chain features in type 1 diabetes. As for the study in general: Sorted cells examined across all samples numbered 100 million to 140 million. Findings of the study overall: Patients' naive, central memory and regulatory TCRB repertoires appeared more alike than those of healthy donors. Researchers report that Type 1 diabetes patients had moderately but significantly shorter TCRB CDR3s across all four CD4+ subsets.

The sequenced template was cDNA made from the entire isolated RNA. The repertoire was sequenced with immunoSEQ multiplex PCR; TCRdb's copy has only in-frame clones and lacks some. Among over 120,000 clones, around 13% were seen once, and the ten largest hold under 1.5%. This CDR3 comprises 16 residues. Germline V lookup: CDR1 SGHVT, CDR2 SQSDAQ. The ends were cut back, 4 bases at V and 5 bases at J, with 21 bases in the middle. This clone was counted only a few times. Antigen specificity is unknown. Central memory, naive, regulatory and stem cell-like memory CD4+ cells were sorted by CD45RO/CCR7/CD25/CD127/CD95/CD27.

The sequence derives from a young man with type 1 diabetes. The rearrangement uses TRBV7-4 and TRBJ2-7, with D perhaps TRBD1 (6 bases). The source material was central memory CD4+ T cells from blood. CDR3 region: CASSSALTGLWDEQYF. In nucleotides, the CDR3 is TGTGCCAGCAGCTCAGCCTTGACAGGCCTCTGGGACGAGCAGTACTTC.